A single sample is the source of the 18 T cell receptor beta chains below, sequenced in a study of T cell responses to AZD1222 COVID-19 vaccine. Only in-frame clones appear in the TCRdb table, and some are missing; sequencing was by immunoSEQ multiplex PCR. The table has some 140,000 clones, approximately 92% seen once. Here the sequenced sample was peripheral blood, taken 28 days after the second AZD1222 dose. The receptors originated from an adult who received the AZD1222 COVID-19 vaccine.

This rearrangement joins TRBV28 to TRBJ2-2; D gene unclear. Germline V CDR1 and CDR2: MDHEN, SYDVKM. V was trimmed by 2 bases and J by 2 bases, leaving 15 bases between them. The CDR3 is 17 residues long. CDR3 sequence: CASSLQVRQLNTGELFF. CDR3 DNA: TGTGCCAGCAGTTTACAGGTTCGGCAGCTTAACACCGGGGAGCTGTTTTTT.

This chain connects TRBV7-8 to TRBJ1-6, with D possibly being TRBD1 (6 bases). The CDR3 consists of 15 residues. Germline lookup yields CDR1 SGHVS and CDR2 FQNEAQ. Between the trimmed V and J ends, which lost 3 bases and 7 bases, there was a span of 13 bases. CDR3 DNA sequence: TGTGCCAGCAGCTTTCTCGGGGGCAGAAATTCACCCCTCCACTTT. This gives the protein CASSFLGGRNSPLHF. Full variable domain (missing parts from reference TRBV7-8 and TRBJ1-6): GAGVSQSPRYKVAKRGQDVALRCDPISGHVSLFWYQQALGQGPEFLTYFQNEAQLDKSGLPSDRFFAERPEGSVSTLKIQRTQQEDSAVYLCASSFLGGRNSPLHFGNGTRLTVT.

The chain couples TRBV9 to TRBJ2-2; 7 nucleotides agree with TRBD1. Trimming removed 3 bases from V and 8 bases from J; junction bases left unmatched: 10. The germline gives CDR1 SGDLS, CDR2 YYNGEE. This CDR3 is 15 amino acids long. CDR3 region: CASSATGLRSGELFF. In DNA form, the CDR3 reads TGTGCCAGCAGCGCGACAGGGTTGCGTTCTGGGGAGCTGTTTTTT.

This chain connects TRBV7-8 to TRBJ1-3; 7 bases line up with TRBD1. Germline values: CDR1 SGHVS, CDR2 FQNEAQ. This CDR3 region has 16 residues. Trimming took 5 bases from V and 3 from J; bases not matched to a gene: 10. The CDR3 sequence: CASSPRQGPFGNTIYF. CDR3 in DNA: TGTGCCAGCAGCCCCCGACAGGGACCATTTGGAAACACCATATATTTT.

V usage is TRBV9 and J usage is TRBJ2-2; no clear D gene. Trimming pared 0 bases from V and 0 bases from J, leaving 9 bases between. This CDR3 region has 16 residues. CDR1 and CDR2 (germline): SGDLS, YYNGEE. The CDR3 loop is CASSVGRRSNTGELFF. DNA for the CDR3: TGTGCCAGCAGCGTAGGACGCAGGTCGAACACCGGGGAGCTGTTTTTT.

The chain recombines TRBV18 with TRBJ1-1, with TRBD1 as a possible D gene (5 bases). The CDR3 extends over 13 amino acids. Germline CDR1 and CDR2: KGHSH and LQKENI. The V and J ends lost 7 bases and 1 base respectively, with 10 bases between them. The CDR3, as DNA: TGTGCCAGCTGTGGGGACGGGAACACTGAAGCTTTCTTT. Amino acids: CASCGDGNTEAFF.

V and J are TRBV3-1 (or the pseudogene TRBV3-2) and TRBJ1-2; D might be TRBD1 (5 bases). V was pared by 4 bases and J by 8 bases, with 14 bases between. The CDR3 loop spans 13 amino acids. Germline CDR1 LGHDT, CDR2 YNNKEL (reference sequence). The CDR3 loop reads CASSLKGTSGYTF. The CDR3 DNA follows: TGTGCCAGCAGCCTTAAAGGGACGAGCGGCTACACCTTC.

The gene calls are TRBV19 and TRBJ2-7; D unclear. CDR1 is LNHDA and CDR2 is SQIVND in the germline V gene (reference sequence). The CDR3 extends over 15 amino acids. Trimming stripped 10 bases from V and 0 bases from J, with 19 bases between. The CDR3 region has the DNA TGTGCCACTACCCCCGGAGCCAGGAGCTCCTACGAGCAGTACTTC. It encodes CATTPGARSSYEQYF. Full variable domain (outside the CDR3, taken from reference TRBV19 and TRBJ2-7): DGGITQSPKYLFRKEGQNVTLSCEQNLNHDAMYWYRQDPGQGLRLIYYSQIVNDFQKGDIAEGYSVSREKKESFPLTVTSAQKNPTAFYLCATTPGARSSYEQYFGPGTRLTVT.

The chain carries TRBV11-2 and TRBJ1-2, with D unclear. CDR1 is SGHAT and CDR2 is FQNNGV in the germline V gene. The length of the CDR3 is 14 residues. Trimming removed 0 bases from V and 4 bases from J, with 9 bases in between. The CDR3 reads CASSLDSGVYGYTF. CDR3 DNA: TGTGCCAGCAGCTTAGATAGCGGGGTCTATGGCTACACCTTC.

The chain uses TRBV18 and TRBJ2-3, with unresolved D. This CDR3 has 12 amino acids. Germline lookup yields CDR1 KGHSH and CDR2 LQKENI. With 2 bases removed from V and 4 bases from J, the gap between germline ends came to 4 bases. The CDR3 spells CASSPSADTQYF. The DNA of the CDR3 is TGTGCCAGCTCACCATCGGCAGATACGCAGTATTTT.

The V gene is TRBV6-5, the J gene TRBJ1-2; no clear D gene. CDR1 and CDR2 (germline): MNHEY, SVGAGI. CDR3 size: 13 residues. V shed 4 bases and J shed 5 bases, with 11 bases lying between them. The CDR3 bases are TGTGCCAGCAGTTTCGGGCGGCGGTATGGCTACACCTTC. It encodes CASSFGRRYGYTF.

This clone turned up a few times. The chain employs TRBV19 and TRBJ1-4; D gene ambiguous. CDR1 is LNHDA, CDR2 SQIVND, per germline (reference sequence). There are 14 residues in the CDR3. Between the trimmed V and J ends, which lost 3 bases and 5 bases, there was a span of 10 bases. The CDR3 DNA is TGTGCCAGTAGTATGCGTACAGAAAATGAAAAACTGTTTTTT. This gives the protein CASSMRTENEKLFF.

CDR3 DNA: TGCGCCAGCAGTGAGGAGTCAGATACGCAGTATTTT. Translated, it gives CASSEESDTQYF. The chain links TRBV5-1 to TRBJ2-3; no clear D. The CDR3 length is 12 residues. In germline, CDR1 is SGHRS, CDR2 YFSETQ. V was shortened by 5 bases and J by 4 bases, with 8 bases between the two germline ends.

The rearrangement links TRBV7-2 to TRBJ1-3; 8 bases fit TRBD1. CDR1 SGHTA and CDR2 FQGNSA come from the germline V gene. After removal of 0 bases from V and 3 bases from J, the junction contained 7 bases not matched to a gene. This CDR3 region has 17 residues. The CDR3 DNA reads as TGTGCCAGCAGCTTAGCGCAGGGGGCGCGAAGTGGAAACACCATATATTTT. Translation gives CASSLAQGARSGNTIYF.

The chain couples TRBV18 to TRBJ1-3; D gene uncertain. The CDR3 is 16 amino acids. CDR1 KGHSH and CDR2 LQKENI come from the germline V gene. The V end was cut by 3 bases, the J end by 4 bases, with 16 bases between. CDR3 in DNA: TGTGCCAGCTCACCCCCCGCGGGCAGTTACGGAAACACCATATATTTT. Protein sequence: CASSPPAGSYGNTIYF.

The rearrangement joins TRBV24-1 to TRBJ2-1; 16 nucleotides agree with TRBD2. The CDR3 has 18 amino acids. Germline values: CDR1 KGHDR, CDR2 SFDVKD. The V and J ends lost 5 bases and 7 bases, in that order; junction bases with no gene match: 10. CDR3 residues: CATSAEPGLAGGPNEQFF. The DNA for the CDR3 is TGTGCCACCAGTGCCGAGCCGGGACTAGCGGGGGGGCCGAATGAGCAGTTCTTC.

This sequence joins TRBV11-2 and TRBJ2-2, with 7 bases identical to TRBD1. CDR3 length: 13 residues. Germline V gene sequence: CDR1 SGHAT, CDR2 FQNNGV. Losses at the gene ends were 4 bases for V and 6 bases for J; bases not matched to a gene: 2. Here the CDR3 DNA reads TGTGCCAGCAGCTCCCAGGGGGCCGGGGAGCTGTTTTTT. Protein product: CASSSQGAGELFF.

The genes are TRBV28 and TRBJ2-7; D is uncertain. Germline V gives CDR1 MDHEN, CDR2 SYDVKM. Trimming removed 3 bases at V and 3 bases at J, with 3 bases between. The CDR3 sequence is 11 residues long. CDR3 coding DNA: TGTGCCAGCAGTTTCATCTACGAGCAGTACTTC. Amino acid sequence: CASSFIYEQYF.